The following is a T cell receptor (beta chain) sequence with its context. RNA was extracted and reverse transcribed into cDNA as the sequencing template. Sequencing was performed with immunoSEQ multiplex PCR; in TCRdb, only in-frame clones are kept and a portion is missing. Seen here are 150,000 or so clones, about 89% observed once, and the top ten hold roughly 16%. This sample was taken from a study of CD8+ T cells in alopecia areata. Separation by sorting yielded CD4+ and CD8+ T cells from PBMCs. Trimming removed 5 bases from V and 4 bases from J; junction bases left unmatched: 10. Germline values: CDR1 SEHNR, CDR2 FQNEAQ (reference sequence). The length of the CDR3 is 15 residues.

This sequence was found in a human donor with alopecia areata. The genes are TRBV7-9 and TRBJ2-7; TRBD1 matches 8 bases. The material was CD8+ T cells sorted from blood, obtained at week 0. The CDR3, as DNA: TGTGCCAGCAGCCTTCCGGGACAGGAACTATACGAGCAGTACTTC. Its translation is CASSLPGQELYEQYF.